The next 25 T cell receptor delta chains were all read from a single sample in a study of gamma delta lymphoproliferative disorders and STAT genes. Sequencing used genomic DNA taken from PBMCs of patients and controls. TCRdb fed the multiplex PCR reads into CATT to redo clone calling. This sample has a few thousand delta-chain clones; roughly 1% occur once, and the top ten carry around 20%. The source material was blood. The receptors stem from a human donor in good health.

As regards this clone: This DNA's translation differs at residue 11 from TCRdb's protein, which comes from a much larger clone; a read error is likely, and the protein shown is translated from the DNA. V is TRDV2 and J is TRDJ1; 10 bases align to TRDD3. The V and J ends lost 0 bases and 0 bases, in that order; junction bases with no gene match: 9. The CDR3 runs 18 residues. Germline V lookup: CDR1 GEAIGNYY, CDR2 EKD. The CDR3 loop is CACDTLLGDPENTDKLIF. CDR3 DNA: TGTGCCTGTGACACCTTACTGGGGGATCCCGAAAACACCGATAAACTCATCTTT.

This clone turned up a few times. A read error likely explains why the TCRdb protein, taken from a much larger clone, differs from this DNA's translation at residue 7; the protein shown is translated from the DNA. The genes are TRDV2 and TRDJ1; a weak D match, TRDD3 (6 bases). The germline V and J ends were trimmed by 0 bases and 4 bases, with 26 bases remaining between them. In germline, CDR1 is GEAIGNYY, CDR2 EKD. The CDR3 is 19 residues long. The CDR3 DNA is TGTGCCTGTGACACCGTAAGGACGGGAACTGGGTCGTCAAACGATAAACTCATCTTT. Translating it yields CACDTVRTGTGSSNDKLIF.

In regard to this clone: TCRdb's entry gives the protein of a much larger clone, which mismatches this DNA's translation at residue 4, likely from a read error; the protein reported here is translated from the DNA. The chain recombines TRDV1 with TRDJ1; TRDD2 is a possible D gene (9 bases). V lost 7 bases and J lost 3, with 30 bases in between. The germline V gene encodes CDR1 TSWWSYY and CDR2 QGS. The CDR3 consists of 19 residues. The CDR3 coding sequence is TGTGCTCTTGACCCCTTCCTACGGGTTCTGGGGGACCTCTCCGATAAACTCATCTTT. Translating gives CALDPFLRVLGDLSDKLIF.

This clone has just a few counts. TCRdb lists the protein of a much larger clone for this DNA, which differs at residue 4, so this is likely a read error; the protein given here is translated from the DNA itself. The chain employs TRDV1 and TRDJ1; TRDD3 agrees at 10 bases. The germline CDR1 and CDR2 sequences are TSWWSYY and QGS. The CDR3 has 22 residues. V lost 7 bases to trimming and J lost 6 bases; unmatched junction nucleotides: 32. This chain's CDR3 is CALEGGSPPALLGDYPPHKLIF. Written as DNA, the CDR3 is TGTGCTCTTGAGGGAGGGTCGCCTCCCGCCCTACTGGGGGATTACCCACCCCATAAACTCATCTTT.

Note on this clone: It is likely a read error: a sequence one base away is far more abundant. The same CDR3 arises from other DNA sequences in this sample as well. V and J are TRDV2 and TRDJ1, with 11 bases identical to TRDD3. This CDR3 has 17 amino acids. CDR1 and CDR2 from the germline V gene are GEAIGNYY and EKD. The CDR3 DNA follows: TGTGCCTGCGACAGCCTGGGGGATACTCTGTACACCGATAAACTCATCTTT. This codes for CACDSLGDTLYTDKLIF.

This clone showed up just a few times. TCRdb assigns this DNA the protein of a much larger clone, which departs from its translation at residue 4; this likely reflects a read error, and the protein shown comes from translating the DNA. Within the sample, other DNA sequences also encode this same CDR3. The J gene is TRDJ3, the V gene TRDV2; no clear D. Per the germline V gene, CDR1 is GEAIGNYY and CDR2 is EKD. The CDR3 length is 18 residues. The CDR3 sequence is CACNTAGVSSWDTRQMFF. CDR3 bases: TGTGCCTGTAACACGGCGGGCGTAAGCTCCTGGGACACCCGACAGATGTTTTTC.

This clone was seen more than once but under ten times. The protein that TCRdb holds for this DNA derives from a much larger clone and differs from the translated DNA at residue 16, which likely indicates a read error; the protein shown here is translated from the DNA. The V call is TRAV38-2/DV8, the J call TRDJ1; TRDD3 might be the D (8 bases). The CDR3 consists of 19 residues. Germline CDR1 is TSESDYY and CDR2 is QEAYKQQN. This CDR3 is CAYFSYAVGGFGYTDRLIF. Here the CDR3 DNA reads TGTGCTTATTTTTCCTACGCAGTTGGGGGATTTGGGTACACCGATAGACTCATCTTT.

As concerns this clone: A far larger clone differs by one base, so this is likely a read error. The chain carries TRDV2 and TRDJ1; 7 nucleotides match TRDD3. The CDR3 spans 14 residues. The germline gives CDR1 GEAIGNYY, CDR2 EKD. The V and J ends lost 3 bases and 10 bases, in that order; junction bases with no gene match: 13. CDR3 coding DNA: TGTGCCTGTGACGACCTGGGGGGATCGTCAACACTCATCTTT. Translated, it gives CACDDLGGSSTLIF.

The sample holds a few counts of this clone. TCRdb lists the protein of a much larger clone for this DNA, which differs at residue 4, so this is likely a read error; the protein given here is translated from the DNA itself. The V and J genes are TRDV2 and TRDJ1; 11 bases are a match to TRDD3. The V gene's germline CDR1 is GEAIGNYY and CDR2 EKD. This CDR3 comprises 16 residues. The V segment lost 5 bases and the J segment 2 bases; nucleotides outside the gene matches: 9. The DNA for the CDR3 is TGTGCCTGTGCCTCGTTGGGGGATACGGGGACCGATAAACTCATCTTT. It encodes CACASLGDTGTDKLIF.

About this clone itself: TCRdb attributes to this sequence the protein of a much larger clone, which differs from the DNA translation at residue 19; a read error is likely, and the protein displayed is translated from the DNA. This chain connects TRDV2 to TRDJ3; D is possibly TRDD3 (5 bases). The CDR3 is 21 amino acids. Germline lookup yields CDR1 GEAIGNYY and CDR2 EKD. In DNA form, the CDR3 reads TGTGCCTGTGACACCGTATCCGGGGGGCCCGCCAGCTCCTGGGACACCCGACAGATATTTTTC. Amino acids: CACDTVSGGPASSWDTRQIFF.

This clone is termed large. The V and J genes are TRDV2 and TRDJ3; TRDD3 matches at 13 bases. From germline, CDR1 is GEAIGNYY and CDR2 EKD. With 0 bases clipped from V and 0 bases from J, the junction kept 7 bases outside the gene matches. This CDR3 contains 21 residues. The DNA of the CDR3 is TGTGCCTGTGACACCGTACTGGGGGATACGCCTAGCTCCTGGGACACCCGACAGATGTTTTTC. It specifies CACDTVLGDTPSSWDTRQMFF.

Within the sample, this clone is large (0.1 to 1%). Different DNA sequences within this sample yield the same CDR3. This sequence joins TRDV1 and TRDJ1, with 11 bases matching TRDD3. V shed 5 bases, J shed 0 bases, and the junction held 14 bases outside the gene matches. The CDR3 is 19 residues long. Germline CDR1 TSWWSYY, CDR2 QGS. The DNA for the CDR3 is TGTGCTCTTGGGAGATATCTTCCGTGGGGGATACGCTACACCGATAAACTCATCTTT. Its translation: CALGRYLPWGIRYTDKLIF.

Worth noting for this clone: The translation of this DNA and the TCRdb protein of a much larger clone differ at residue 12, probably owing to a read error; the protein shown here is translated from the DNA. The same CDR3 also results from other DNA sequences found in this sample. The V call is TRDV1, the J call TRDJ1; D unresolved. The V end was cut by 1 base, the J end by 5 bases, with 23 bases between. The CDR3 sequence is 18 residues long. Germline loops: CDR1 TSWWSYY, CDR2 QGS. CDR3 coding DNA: TGTGCTCTTGGGGAACGGGAATATGCGGTCCTGCGACCGGATAAACTCATCTTT. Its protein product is CALGEREYAVLRPDKLIF.

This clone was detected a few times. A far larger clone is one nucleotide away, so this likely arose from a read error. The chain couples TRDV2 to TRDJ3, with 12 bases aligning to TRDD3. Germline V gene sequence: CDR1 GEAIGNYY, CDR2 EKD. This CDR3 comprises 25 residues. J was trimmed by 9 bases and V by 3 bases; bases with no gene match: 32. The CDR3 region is CACDPVLGDTQSSSPRDSCTRQMFF. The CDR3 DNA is TGTGCCTGTGACCCCGTGCTGGGGGATACGCAATCAAGCTCCCCCAGAGATTCCTGCACCCGACAGATGTTTTTC.

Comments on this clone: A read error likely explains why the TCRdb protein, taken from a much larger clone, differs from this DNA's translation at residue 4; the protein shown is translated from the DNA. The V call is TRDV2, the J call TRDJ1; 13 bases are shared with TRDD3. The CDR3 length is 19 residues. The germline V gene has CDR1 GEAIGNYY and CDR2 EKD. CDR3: CACVTLFTGGYEVTDKLIF. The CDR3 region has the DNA TGTGCCTGTGTCACCCTCTTTACTGGGGGATACGAGGTAACCGATAAACTCATCTTT.

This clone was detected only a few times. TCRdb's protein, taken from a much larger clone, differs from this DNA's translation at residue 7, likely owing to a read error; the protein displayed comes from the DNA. As DNA, the CDR3 is TGTGCTGTGGGTCCTTTACCGGGGGCTTGGGCCTGGGACACCCGACAGATGTTTTTC. Its protein product is CAVGPLPGAWAWDTRQMFF. V gene TRAV36/DV7 combines with J gene TRDJ3; D might be TRDD3 (5 bases). CDR1 is VTNFRS and CDR2 is LTSSGIE in the germline V gene (reference sequence). The CDR3 covers 19 residues. Trimming left V 3 bases short and J 2 bases short, with 21 bases between.

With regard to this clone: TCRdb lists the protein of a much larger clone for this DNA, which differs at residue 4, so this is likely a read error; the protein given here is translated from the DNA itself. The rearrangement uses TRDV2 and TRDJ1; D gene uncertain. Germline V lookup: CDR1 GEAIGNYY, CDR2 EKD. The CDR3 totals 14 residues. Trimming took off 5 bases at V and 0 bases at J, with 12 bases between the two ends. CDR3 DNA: TGTGCCTGTGGCACTCTGATGAACACCGATAAACTCATCTTT. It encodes CACGTLMNTDKLIF.

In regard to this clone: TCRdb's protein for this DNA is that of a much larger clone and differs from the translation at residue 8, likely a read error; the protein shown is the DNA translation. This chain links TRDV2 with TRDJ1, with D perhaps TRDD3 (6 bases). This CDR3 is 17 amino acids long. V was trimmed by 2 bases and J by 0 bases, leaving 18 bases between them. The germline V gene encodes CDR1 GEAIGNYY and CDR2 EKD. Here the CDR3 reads CACDSLGNTLYTDKLIF. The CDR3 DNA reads TGTGCCTGTGACAGCCTGGGGAATACTCTGTACACCGATAAACTCATCTTT.

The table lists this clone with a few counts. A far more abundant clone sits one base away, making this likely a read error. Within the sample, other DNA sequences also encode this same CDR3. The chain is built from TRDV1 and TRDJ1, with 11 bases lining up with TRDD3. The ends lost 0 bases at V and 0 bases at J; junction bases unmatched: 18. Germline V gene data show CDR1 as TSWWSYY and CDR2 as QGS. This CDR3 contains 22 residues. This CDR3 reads CALGELVPTYWGIGLYTDKLIF. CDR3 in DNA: TGTGCTCTTGGGGAACTCGTACCTACATACTGGGGGATAGGACTGTACACCGATAAACTCATCTTT.

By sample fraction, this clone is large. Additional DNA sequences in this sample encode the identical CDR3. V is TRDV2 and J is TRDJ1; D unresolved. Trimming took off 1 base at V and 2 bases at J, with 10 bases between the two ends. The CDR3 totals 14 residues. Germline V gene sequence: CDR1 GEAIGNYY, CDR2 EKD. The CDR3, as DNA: TGTGCCTGTGACACGGTACTATCGACCGATAAACTCATCTTT. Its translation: CACDTVLSTDKLIF.

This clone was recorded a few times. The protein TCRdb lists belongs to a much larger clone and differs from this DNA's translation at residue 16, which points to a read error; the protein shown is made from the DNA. For the CDR3, the DNA is TGTGCCTGTGACACCGTCGGTACTGGGGGATACGACACCGATAAACCCATCTTT. This translates into CACDTVGTGGYDTDKPIF. The chain recombines TRDV2 with TRDJ1; 13 bases are shared with TRDD3. Germline V CDR1 and CDR2: GEAIGNYY, EKD. The length of the CDR3 is 18 residues.

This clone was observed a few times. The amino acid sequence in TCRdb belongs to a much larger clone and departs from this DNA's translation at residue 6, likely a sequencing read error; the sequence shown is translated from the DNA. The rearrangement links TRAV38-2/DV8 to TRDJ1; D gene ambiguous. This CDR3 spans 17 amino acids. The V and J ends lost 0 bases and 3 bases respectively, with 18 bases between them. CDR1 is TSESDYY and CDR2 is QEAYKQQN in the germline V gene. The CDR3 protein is CAYRSVLPLTLSDKLIF. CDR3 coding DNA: TGTGCTTATAGGAGCGTATTACCCCTAACCCTTTCCGATAAACTCATCTTT.

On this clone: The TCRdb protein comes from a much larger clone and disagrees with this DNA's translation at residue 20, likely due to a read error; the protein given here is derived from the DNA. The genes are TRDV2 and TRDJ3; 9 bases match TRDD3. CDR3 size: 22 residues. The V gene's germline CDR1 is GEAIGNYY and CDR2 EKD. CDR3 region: CACDPIIVAGGLTAWDTRQTFF. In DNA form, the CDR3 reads TGTGCCTGTGACCCGATTATCGTCGCTGGGGGATTGACTGCCTGGGACACCCGACAGACGTTTTTC.

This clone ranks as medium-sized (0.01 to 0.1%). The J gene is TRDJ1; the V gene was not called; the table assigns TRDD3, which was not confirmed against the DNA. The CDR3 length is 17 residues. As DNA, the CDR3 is TGTGCCTGTGACCCTATCACCCGGGGGGATACCGCCGATAAACTCATCTTT. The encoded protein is CACDPITRGDTADKLIF.

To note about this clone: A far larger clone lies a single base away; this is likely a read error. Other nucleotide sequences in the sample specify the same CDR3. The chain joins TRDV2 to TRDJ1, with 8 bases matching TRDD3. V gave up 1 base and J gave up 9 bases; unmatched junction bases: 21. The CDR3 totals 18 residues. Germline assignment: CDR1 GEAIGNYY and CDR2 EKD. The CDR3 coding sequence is TGTGCCTGTGACACTGTTGGTGGGGGATCCTCTTCTGGGTTGGAACTCATCTTT. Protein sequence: CACDTVGGGSSSGLELIF.